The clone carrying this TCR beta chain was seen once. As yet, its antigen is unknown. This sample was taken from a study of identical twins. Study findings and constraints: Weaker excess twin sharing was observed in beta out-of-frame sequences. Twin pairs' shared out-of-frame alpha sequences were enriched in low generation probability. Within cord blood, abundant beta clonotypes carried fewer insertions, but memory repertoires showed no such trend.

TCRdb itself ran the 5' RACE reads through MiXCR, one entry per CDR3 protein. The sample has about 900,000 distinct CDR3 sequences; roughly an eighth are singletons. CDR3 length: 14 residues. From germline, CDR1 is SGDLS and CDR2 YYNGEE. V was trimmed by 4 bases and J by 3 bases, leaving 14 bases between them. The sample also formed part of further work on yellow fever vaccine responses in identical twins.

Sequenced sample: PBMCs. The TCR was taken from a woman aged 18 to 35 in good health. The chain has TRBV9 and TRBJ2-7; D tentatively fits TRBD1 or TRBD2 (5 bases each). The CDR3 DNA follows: TGTGCCAGCAGCAAACGGGGACCCGGCTACGAGCAGTACTTC. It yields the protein CASSKRGPGYEQYF.